This T cell receptor beta chain was documented in a study of T cells in Graves' hyperthyroidism and ophthalmopathy. The V end lost 0 bases, the J end lost 3 bases, and 8 bases lay between the germline ends. The CDR3 contains 13 residues. Germline-derived CDR1 and CDR2 are GTSNPN and SVGIG (reference sequence). The TCR beta CDR3 regions underwent amplification using RNA transcripts as the source. HTBI primers were employed in a first-round RT-PCR of the TCR CDR3. TCRdb itself ran the multiplex PCR reads through MiXCR, one entry per CDR3 protein. The sample shows 660,000 or so distinct CDR3 sequences, just under 45% of them seen only once.

Specimen: peripheral blood or thyroid tissue (not recorded which). The TCR sequence derives from an adult man with Graves' disease, either hyperthyroidism or ophthalmopathy (not recorded which). The chain couples TRBV30 to TRBJ1-1; TRBD1 might be the D (5 bases). The DNA of the CDR3 is TGTGCCTGGAGTGTAACAGGATACACTGAAGCTTTCTTT. Translated: CAWSVTGYTEAFF.